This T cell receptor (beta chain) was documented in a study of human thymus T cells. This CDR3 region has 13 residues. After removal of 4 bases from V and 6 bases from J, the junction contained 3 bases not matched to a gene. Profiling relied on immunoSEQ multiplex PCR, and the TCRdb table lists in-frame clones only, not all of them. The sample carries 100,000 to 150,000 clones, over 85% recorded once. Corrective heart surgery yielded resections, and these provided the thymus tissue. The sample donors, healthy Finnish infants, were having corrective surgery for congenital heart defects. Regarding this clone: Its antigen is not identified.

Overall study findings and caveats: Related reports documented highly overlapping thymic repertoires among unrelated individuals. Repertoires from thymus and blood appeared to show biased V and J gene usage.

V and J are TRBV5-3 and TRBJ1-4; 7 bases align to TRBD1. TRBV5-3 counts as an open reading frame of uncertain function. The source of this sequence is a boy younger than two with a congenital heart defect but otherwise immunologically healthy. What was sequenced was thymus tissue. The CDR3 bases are TGTGCCAGAAGCCCCGGGACAGATGAAAAACTGTTTTTT. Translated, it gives CARSPGTDEKLFF.